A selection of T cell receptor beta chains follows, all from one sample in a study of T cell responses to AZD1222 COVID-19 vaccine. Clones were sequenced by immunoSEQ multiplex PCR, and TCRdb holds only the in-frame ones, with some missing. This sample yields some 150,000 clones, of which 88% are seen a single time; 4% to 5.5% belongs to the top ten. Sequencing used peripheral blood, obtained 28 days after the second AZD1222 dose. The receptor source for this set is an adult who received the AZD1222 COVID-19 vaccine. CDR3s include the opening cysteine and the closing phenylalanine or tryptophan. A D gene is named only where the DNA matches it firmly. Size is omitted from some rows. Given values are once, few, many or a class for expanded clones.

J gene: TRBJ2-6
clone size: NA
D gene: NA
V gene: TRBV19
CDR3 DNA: TGTGCCAGTAGCGCGTCTGGGGCCAACGTCCTGACTTTC
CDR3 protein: CASSASGANVLTF

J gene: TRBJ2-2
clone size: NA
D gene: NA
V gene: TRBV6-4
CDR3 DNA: TGTGCCAGCTCGTTCGTTACAGGAGGAACCGGGGAGCTGTTTTTT
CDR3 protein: CASSFVTGGTGELFF

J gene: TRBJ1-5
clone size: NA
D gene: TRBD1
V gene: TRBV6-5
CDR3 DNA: TGTGCCAGCAGAAAGACAGGGAATCAGCCCCAGCATTTT
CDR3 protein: CASRKTGNQPQHF

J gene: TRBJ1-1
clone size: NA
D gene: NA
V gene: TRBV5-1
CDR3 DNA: TGCGCCAGCAGCTTCCCAGACGTGGGGACTGAAGCTTTCTTT
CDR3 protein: CASSFPDVGTEAFF

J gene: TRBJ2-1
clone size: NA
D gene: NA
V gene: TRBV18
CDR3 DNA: TGTGCCAGCTCACTTTACGTGGGCAATGAGCAGTTCTTC
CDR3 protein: CASSLYVGNEQFF

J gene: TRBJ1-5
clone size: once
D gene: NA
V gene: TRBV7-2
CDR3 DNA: TGTGCCAGCAGCTTCGGGGGGATCAATCAGCCCCAGCATTTT
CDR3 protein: CASSFGGINQPQHF

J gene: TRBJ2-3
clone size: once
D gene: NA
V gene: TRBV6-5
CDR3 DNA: TGTGCCAGCAAAAAGGATTCTCTCACAGATACGCAGTATTTT
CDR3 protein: CASKKDSLTDTQYF

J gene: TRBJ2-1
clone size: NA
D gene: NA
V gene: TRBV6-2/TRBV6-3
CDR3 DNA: TGTGCCAGCAGTTACCCCTACAATGAGCAGTTCTTC
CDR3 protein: CASSYPYNEQFF

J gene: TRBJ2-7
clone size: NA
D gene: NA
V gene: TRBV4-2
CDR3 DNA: TGTGCCAGCAGCCAAGGCGGCCAATACGAGCAGTACTTC
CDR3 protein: CASSQGGQYEQYF

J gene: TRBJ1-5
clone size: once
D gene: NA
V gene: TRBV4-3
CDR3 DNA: TGCGCCAGCAGCCAGGGGAGAGACTTTCCCCAGCATTTT
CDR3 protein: CASSQGRDFPQHF

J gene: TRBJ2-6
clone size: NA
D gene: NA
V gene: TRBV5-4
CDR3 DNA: TGTGCCAGCAGCCTCCAATCTGGGGCCAACGTCCTGACTTTC
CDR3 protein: CASSLQSGANVLTF

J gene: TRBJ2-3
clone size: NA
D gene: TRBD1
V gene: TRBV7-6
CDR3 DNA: TGTGCCAGCAGCCCCCAGGACAGGGGGGGAGATACGCAGTATTTT
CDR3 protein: CASSPQDRGGDTQYF

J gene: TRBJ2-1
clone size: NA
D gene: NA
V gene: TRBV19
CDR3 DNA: TGTGCCAGTAGTATGATGCCTGGGGACTACAATGAGCAGTTCTTC
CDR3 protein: CASSMMPGDYNEQFF

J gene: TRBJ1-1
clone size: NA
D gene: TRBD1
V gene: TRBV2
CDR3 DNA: TGTGCCAGCAGAGGACAGGGCTTGAACACTGAAGCTTTCTTT
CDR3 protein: CASRGQGLNTEAFF

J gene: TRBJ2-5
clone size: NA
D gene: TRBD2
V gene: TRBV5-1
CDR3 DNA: TGCGCCAGCAGCCCCCAGCGGGGGGGCCAAGAGACCCAGTACTTC
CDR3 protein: CASSPQRGGQETQYF

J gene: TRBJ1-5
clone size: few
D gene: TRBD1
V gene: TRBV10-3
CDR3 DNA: TGTGCCACCAGCGACAGGGCGGGAGATCAGCCCCAGCATTTT
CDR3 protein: CATSDRAGDQPQHF